This TCR beta chain was sequenced for a study of T-cell reconstitution after alpha-beta-depleted transplantation in children (TCRdb year 2016). Regarding the complete study: The study quantitatively tracked T-cell immune reconstitution after TCRalphabeta/CD19-depleted allogeneic hematopoietic cell transplantation in children using TCR repertoire profiling.

About this clonotype itself: What this receptor recognizes is not known. No much larger clone is present one base from it, and per-base qualities are unavailable.

Cut back by 0 bases and 1 base, the V and J ends lie 24 bases apart. The CDR3, from cysteine to phenylalanine, totals 20 residues. Here the CDR3 DNA is all that survives: 60 bases in frame from base 1. CDR1 and CDR2 are drawn from the germline V gene: MNHEY, SVGEGT. The library was obtained by PCR. The instrument given in TCRdb is Illumina HiSeq 2500. Molecular barcoding was employed in the preparation of TCR libraries, with unique molecular identifiers being used to normalize TCRbeta repertoire quantification. Using fastp trimming at Q25 and MiXCR clonotype assembly, TCRdb reanalyzed the public sequencing data and kept in-frame beta chains. Each entry merges the rows of one CDR3 protein and shows their most common DNA and genes. The sample table lists hundreds of thousands of distinct CDR3 sequences, approximately 16% of them with a count of one. Approximately 1% of the sample is in the top ten clones.

This specimen was PBMCs from the stem cell graft donor, taken from the stem cell graft. The TCR originated in a human donor who donated a stem cell graft to a child with acute myeloid leukemia. The chain employs TRBV6-2 or TRBV6-3 and TRBJ1-1; TRBD1 is a possible D gene, resting on 5 matching bases. Here the CDR3 is given as CASSYSIFGGTGRENTEAFF. The sequence in DNA is TGTGCCAGCAGTTACTCGATATTTGGGGGAACAGGCCGCGAGAACACTGAAGCTTTCTTT.